This TCR beta chain was captured by sequencing in a study of blood T cell repertoires in COVID-19. Study context: Collection of acute and convalescent COVID-19 samples took place in the United States, Italy and Spain. The analysed material was cDNA or gDNA that came from T cells, B-cell-depleted T cells, or PBMCs.

TCRdb's table, derived via immunoSEQ multiplex PCR, lists solely in-frame clones and lacks some. Of almost 200,000 clones in the sample, about 86% were seen once. CDR1 is MNHEY and CDR2 is SVGAGI in the germline V gene. V lost 8 bases and J 7 bases, leaving 13 bases between the germline ends. This CDR3 has 12 amino acids. The sequence was collected from a woman in her 70s with acute or convalescent COVID-19. Material: peripheral blood. The genes are TRBV6-5 and TRBJ2-3, with a tentative D call TRBD2 (6 bases). Here the CDR3 reads CASSQEGHTQYF. The CDR3 DNA sequence: TGTGCCAGCTCACAGGAGGGGCATACGCAGTATTTT.